Shown below are 18 T cell receptor beta chains from a single sample sequenced in a study of cytomegalovirus exposure and HLA in healthy donors. A multiplex PCR was run with 60 Vbeta primers and 13 Jbeta primers. Assay used: immunoSEQ multiplex PCR; TCRdb lists only in-frame clones, some missing. This table has fewer than 80,000 clones, under 70% appearing once. The sequencing sample was made of PBMCs. Receptor source: a woman between 50 and 59 years old in good health and CMV-seropositive.

The genes are TRBV7-9 and TRBJ2-3, with a possible D match to TRBD2 (6 bases). The CDR3 has 15 residues. V gave up 7 bases and J gave up 0 bases, with 14 bases separating them. From germline, CDR1 is SEHNR and CDR2 FQNEAQ (reference sequence). Here the CDR3 reads CASTKERVSTDTQYF. As DNA, the CDR3 is TGTGCCAGCACCAAAGAGCGGGTTAGCACAGATACGCAGTATTTT.

This clone was found a few times. V gene TRBV9 combines with J gene TRBJ2-1; the match to TRBD2 covers 8 bases. This CDR3 is built from 15 residues. V lost 1 base, J lost 4 bases, and 4 bases stayed unmatched. The germline V gene encodes CDR1 SGDLS and CDR2 YYNGEE. In DNA form, the CDR3 reads TGTGCCAGCAGCGTATCGGCTAGCGGGTACAATGAGCAGTTCTTC. This translates into CASSVSASGYNEQFF.

The chain joins TRBV6-5 to TRBJ2-3, with TRBD1 as a possible D gene (6 bases). With 11 bases removed from V and 0 bases from J, the gap between germline ends came to 18 bases. Germline CDR1 MNHEY, CDR2 SVGAGI. The CDR3 covers 15 residues. Written as DNA, the CDR3 is TGTGCCTCAGGGGCGTCACCCATGAGCACAGATACGCAGTATTTT. Translation gives CASGASPMSTDTQYF.

V usage is TRBV19 and J usage is TRBJ2-7; 7 nucleotides agree with TRBD1. Per germline, CDR1 LNHDA and CDR2 SQIVND (reference sequence). This CDR3 is 13 amino acids long. The junction had 6 bases not matched to a gene; V was cut back by 3 bases and J by 7 bases. The CDR3 coding sequence is TGTGCCAGTAGTATTGACAGGGTGGAGGAGCAGTACTTC. This codes for CASSIDRVEEQYF.

This chain links TRBV15 with TRBJ1-5; D is unresolved. The CDR3 extends over 13 amino acids. V lost 3 bases, J lost 1 base, and 4 bases lay in between. Germline lookup yields CDR1 LNHNV and CDR2 YYDKDF (reference sequence). CDR3 DNA: TGTGCCACCAGCAGTGGCAGCAATCAGCCCCAGCATTTT. The encoded protein is CATSSGSNQPQHF.

Points on this clone: The junction and the germline gene differ at one end; a read error may be behind it. V and J are TRBV7-9 and TRBJ1-1, with D unresolved. The CDR3 consists of 12 residues. Germline-derived CDR1 and CDR2 are SEHNR and FQNEAQ (reference sequence). The CDR3 loop reads CSSSLRETEAFF. The CDR3 DNA reads TGTTCCAGCAGCTTAAGGGAGACTGAAGCTTTCTTT.

V gene TRBV2 combines with J gene TRBJ1-1, with 7 bases that match TRBD1. This CDR3 is built from 14 residues. Germline values: CDR1 SNHLY, CDR2 FYNNEI. Germline trimming cut 4 bases from V and 1 base from J; bases unmatched to any gene: 3. CDR3 residues: CASSGDRENTEAFF. The CDR3 region has the DNA TGTGCCAGCAGTGGTGACAGGGAGAACACTGAAGCTTTCTTT.

This chain connects TRBV5-1 to TRBJ2-2, with D possibly being TRBD1 (5 bases). The CDR3 is 15 amino acids. Trimming removed 2 bases at V and 5 bases at J, with 13 bases between. Germline lookup yields CDR1 SGHRS and CDR2 YFSETQ. In DNA, the CDR3 is TGCGCCAGCAGCTTTGGGCAGGGCGTAACCGGGGAGCTGTTTTTT. This encodes CASSFGQGVTGELFF.

This chain joins TRBV23-1 and TRBJ2-2; the D gene is possibly TRBD1 (6 bases). TRBV23-1 is an open reading frame, and its role is uncertain. Trimming took off 6 bases at V and 0 bases at J, with 20 bases between the two ends. The CDR3 covers 18 residues. DNA of the CDR3: TGCGCCAGCAGCCCCCAAACGGTAGGGGGACCGAACACCGGGGAGCTGTTTTTT. As protein: CASSPQTVGGPNTGELFF.

The chain carries TRBV5-1 and TRBJ2-7; D uncertain. The CDR3 length is 15 residues. V dropped 1 base and J dropped 2 bases, with 13 bases sitting between them. CDR1 and CDR2 from the germline V gene are SGHRS and YFSETQ. The chain's CDR3 is CASSLILDQPYEQYF. The CDR3 region has the DNA TGCGCCAGCAGCTTGATTCTAGACCAGCCCTACGAGCAGTACTTC.

The rearrangement links TRBV21-1 to TRBJ2-1; TRBD2 reflects the table's D call only, with no check against the DNA. TRBV21-1 is annotated as a pseudogene. The CDR3 is 20 residues long. CDR3 nucleotides: TGTGCCAGCAGCAAATATGGAGCTAGCGGGGTGGGGAGCTCCTACAATGAGCAGTTCTTC. Its translation: CASSKYGASGVGSSYNEQFF.

The chain couples TRBV15 to TRBJ1-1; tentatively, D is TRBD1 (6 bases). Trimming left V 5 bases short and J 1 base short, with 14 bases between. The germline gives CDR1 LNHNV, CDR2 YYDKDF (reference sequence). The CDR3 totals 15 residues. CDR3: CATSGGGGGNTEAFF. The CDR3 region has the DNA TGTGCCACCAGCGGGGGCGGGGGCGGGAACACTGAAGCTTTCTTT.

This chain uses TRBV4-1 with TRBJ2-1; no clear D gene. Trimming left V 1 base short and J 0 bases short, with 10 bases between. The CDR3 totals 16 residues. Germline V gene sequence: CDR1 MGHRA, CDR2 YSYEKL. CDR3 coding DNA: TGCGCCAGCAGCCAAGCTTCGACTCGCTCCTACAATGAGCAGTTCTTC. This codes for CASSQASTRSYNEQFF.

Only a few counts were recorded for this clone. The chain couples TRBV2 to TRBJ1-2; TRBD1 matches 8 bases. With V trimmed by 2 bases and J by 8 bases, 7 bases remained unmatched. The V gene's germline CDR1 is SNHLY and CDR2 FYNNEI. The CDR3 is 14 amino acids. The CDR3 DNA is TGTGCCAGCAGTGAACCGGGACAGGCGGCCGGCTACACCTTC. It is translated as CASSEPGQAAGYTF.

This clone was found once. The rearrangement uses TRBV7-9 and TRBJ1-2, with D perhaps TRBD1 (5 bases). Germline CDR1 is SEHNR and CDR2 is FQNEAQ (reference sequence). The CDR3 runs to 15 residues. V lost 1 base, J lost 8 bases, and 17 bases lay in between. The CDR3 loop reads CASSLGRADLLGYTF. CDR3 nucleotide sequence: TGTGCCAGCAGCTTAGGCAGGGCCGACCTATTGGGCTACACCTTC.

This clone was seen only once. This chain uses TRBV7-2 with TRBJ2-5; 7 bases are a match to TRBD2. J was trimmed by 3 bases and V by 7 bases; bases with no gene match: 5. The germline V gene has CDR1 SGHTA and CDR2 FQGNSA. The CDR3 contains 13 residues. CDR3 region: CASNRLAEETQYF. The CDR3 DNA follows: TGTGCCAGCAACCGACTAGCCGAAGAGACCCAGTACTTC.

The gene calls are TRBV14 and TRBJ2-5, with D perhaps matching TRBD2 (7 bases). V was pared by 5 bases and J by 3 bases, with 19 bases between. CDR1 SGHDN and CDR2 FVKESK come from the germline V gene. There are 16 residues in the CDR3. The DNA for the CDR3 is TGTGCCAGCAGCGCAGAGACGGGGGAGGGGGAAGAGACCCAGTACTTC. It translates to CASSAETGEGEETQYF.

In this sample, this clone turned up a few times. The chain employs TRBV5-1 and TRBJ2-5; D perhaps matches TRBD2 (5 bases). Germline V gives CDR1 SGHRS, CDR2 YFSETQ. CDR3 length: 15 residues. Trimming cost V 0 bases and J 3 bases, with 12 bases left between them. The CDR3 is CASSLALAQEETQYF. The DNA for the CDR3 is TGCGCCAGCAGCTTGGCCCTAGCCCAAGAAGAGACCCAGTACTTC.